The rows below give T cell receptor beta chains drawn from one sample of a study of response to subunit inactivated influenza vaccine. TCRdb itself ran the RT-PCR reads through MiXCR, one entry per CDR3 protein. The sample contains some 540,000 distinct CDR3 sequences, roughly a quarter of which appear only once. The sample was also reused in another study, on T cells expressing NK-cell markers.

The material sequenced was CD4+ T cells sorted from PBMCs, taken roughly 12 days after vaccination. All receptors derive from a man over 45 who received an inactivated influenza vaccine. CDR3s include the opening cysteine and the closing phenylalanine or tryptophan. D genes are given only for firm matches. Where a row states a size, it is once, few, many or the class of an expanded clone; other rows omit it.

>TRBJ1-1|few|TRBV20-1|.
TGCAGTGCACCACAGTACACTGAAGCTTTCTTT
CSAPQYTEAFF
>TRBJ2-3|.|TRBV9|.
TGTGCCAGCAGCGCAGAAGTCAGGCGCACAGATACGCAGTATTTT
CASSAEVRRTDTQYF
>TRBJ2-7|few|TRBV7-2|TRBD1
TGTGCCAGCAGCTCCAGGGACAGGCCAGGCGCCTACGAGCAGTACTTC
CASSSRDRPGAYEQYF
>TRBJ1-6|few|TRBV7-2|.
TGTGCCAGCAGCTTAGTGGCAGGTCCTGAGAATTCACCCCTCCACTTT
CASSLVAGPENSPLHF
>TRBJ1-6|.|TRBV7-2|TRBD1
TGTGCCAGCAGCCCGCGGGACAGCAGGAATGCACCCCTCCACTTT
CASSPRDSRNAPLHF
>TRBJ2-6|.|TRBV12-3/TRBV12-4|.
TGTGCCAGCTCACCTAGCTCTGGGGCCAACGTCCTGACTTTC
CASSPSSGANVLTF
>TRBJ1-1|few|TRBV10-3|.
TGTGCCACTACTGAGGGGGTCGTAAACACTGAAGCTTTCTTT
CATTEGVVNTEAFF
>TRBJ2-1|.|TRBV2|.
TGTGCCAGCAGTGTAGGACCGGCAGTTTACAATGAGCAGTTCTTC
CASSVGPAVYNEQFF
>TRBJ2-2|.|TRBV12-3/TRBV12-4|TRBD1
TGTACCAGTACAGGGGACACCGGGGAGCTGTTTTTT
CTSTGDTGELFF
>TRBJ2-2|.|TRBV7-3|.
TGTGCCAGCAGCCCGAACACCAACACCGGGGAGCTGTTTTTT
CASSPNTNTGELFF
>TRBJ2-4|.|TRBV27|.
TGTGCCAGCAGCCAACAGTTTAAAAACATTCAGTACTTC
CASSQQFKNIQYF
>TRBJ2-3|.|TRBV20-1|.
TGCAGTGCTAGAAGAAGGAGCGATACGCAGTATTTT
CSARRRSDTQYF
>TRBJ2-3|.|TRBV13|TRBD2
TGTGCCAGCAGCTCGGGGACTAGCGAGGCCACAGATACGCAGTATTTT
CASSSGTSEATDTQYF
>TRBJ2-6|many|TRBV5-1|.
TGCGCCAGCAGACCTACAGGGTCTGGGGCCAACGTCCTGACTTTC
CASRPTGSGANVLTF
>TRBJ1-2|.|TRBV7-2|.
TGTGCCAGCAGTTCCCAGGGAGTCTATGGCTACACCTTC
CASSSQGVYGYTF